This T cell receptor beta chain was found in a study of shared clonotypes between healthy human individuals. In regard to this clone: Its target is not known.

Trimming pared 5 bases from V and 2 bases from J, leaving 16 bases between. There are 15 residues in the CDR3. Germline lookup yields CDR1 WSHSY and CDR2 SAAADI. Findings and caveats of the study: It was expected that sequencing depth would affect clonotype sharing among donors.

Adult Caucasians living in Nashville, Tennessee made up all of the donors. Memory CD4+ cells were the fraction left after CD45RA+ naive selection. For every subset, genomic DNA was evenly distributed across several immunoSEQ plates. Repertoires were generated with immunoSEQ multiplex PCR, while TCRdb's copy carries only in-frame clones and drops some. This sample has roughly 330,000 clones; less than 85% occur once, and the top ten carry 10%. Input material: memory CD4+ T cells sorted from blood. Subset noted: CD45RA-negative fraction. This chain links TRBV10-2 with TRBJ2-7; either TRBD1 or TRBD2 may fit D (5 bases each). The clonotype was recovered from a young man in good health. In DNA form, the CDR3 reads TGCGCCAGCAGTTGGGGCCACCACGGGACCTACGAGCAGTACTTC. As protein: CASSWGHHGTYEQYF.